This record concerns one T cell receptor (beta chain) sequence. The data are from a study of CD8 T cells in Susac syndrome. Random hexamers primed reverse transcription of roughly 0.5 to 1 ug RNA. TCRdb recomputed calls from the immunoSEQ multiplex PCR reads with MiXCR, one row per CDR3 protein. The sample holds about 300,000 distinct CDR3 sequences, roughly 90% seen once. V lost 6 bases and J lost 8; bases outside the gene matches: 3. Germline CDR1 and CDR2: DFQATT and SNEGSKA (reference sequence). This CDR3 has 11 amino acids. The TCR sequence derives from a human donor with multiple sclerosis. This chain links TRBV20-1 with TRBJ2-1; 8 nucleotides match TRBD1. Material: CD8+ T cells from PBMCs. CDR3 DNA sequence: TGCAGTGCGGGACAGGCGTATGAGCAGTTCTTC. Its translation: CSAGQAYEQFF.